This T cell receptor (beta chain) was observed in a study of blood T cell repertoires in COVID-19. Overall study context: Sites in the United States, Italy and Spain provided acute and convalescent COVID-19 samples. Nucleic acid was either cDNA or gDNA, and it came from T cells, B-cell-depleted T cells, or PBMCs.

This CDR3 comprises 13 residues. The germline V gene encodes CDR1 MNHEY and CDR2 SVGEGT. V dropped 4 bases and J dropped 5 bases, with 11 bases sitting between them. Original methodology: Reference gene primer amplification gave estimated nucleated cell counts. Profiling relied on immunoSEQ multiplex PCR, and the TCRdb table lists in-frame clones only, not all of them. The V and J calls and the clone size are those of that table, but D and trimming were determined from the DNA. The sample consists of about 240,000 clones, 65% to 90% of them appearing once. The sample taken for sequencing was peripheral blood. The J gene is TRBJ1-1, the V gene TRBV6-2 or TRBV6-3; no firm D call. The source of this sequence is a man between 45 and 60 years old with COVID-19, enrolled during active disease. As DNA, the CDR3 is TGTGCCAGCAGTTTGGGCGCGGGGACTGAAGCTTTCTTT. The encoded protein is CASSLGAGTEAFF.